This T cell receptor (beta chain) was captured by sequencing in a study of cytomegalovirus exposure and HLA in healthy donors. Findings and caveats of the study: Later on, an analysis showed TCR association rates differing by HLA locus, with DRB1 the most and HLA-C the fewest. When a later analysis was performed, an Asian-associated ancestry cluster reportedly had fewer N-insertions than the approximately 680-donor mean.

Researchers ran the PCR with 60 Vbeta and 13 Jbeta primers. Measured with immunoSEQ multiplex PCR; TCRdb has only the in-frame clones, and not every one. The table shows 110,000 or so clones, with 70% to 80% occurring only once. All the people who gave samples were healthy bone marrow donors. In regard to this clone: What it binds is not known.

The germline V gene has CDR1 SQVTM and CDR2 ANQGSEA. This CDR3 has 15 amino acids. Between the trimmed V and J ends, which lost 6 bases and 2 bases, there was a span of 17 bases. The V gene is TRBV29-1, the J gene TRBJ2-1; possible D gene TRBD1, 5 bases. The sample taken for sequencing was PBMCs. This TCR derives from a man aged 45-65 years in good health and CMV-seropositive. For the CDR3, the DNA is TGCAGCGTCTCTCGAGCAGGGAACACCTACAATGAGCAGTTCTTC. It is translated as CSVSRAGNTYNEQFF.